The next 5 T cell receptor beta chains were all read from a single sample in a study of blood T cell repertoires in COVID-19. The protocol was immunoSEQ multiplex PCR, while the TCRdb copy is restricted to in-frame clones and leaves out a portion. The table shows approximately 92,000 clones, with about 82% occurring only once. The sample was peripheral blood. The receptor set was obtained from a woman in her sixties or seventies in a cohort sampled during active or convalescent COVID-19.

The chain couples TRBV27 to TRBJ2-1, with a weak D call TRBD1 (6 bases). V was pared by 3 bases and J by 1 base, with 10 bases between. The CDR3 has 15 amino acids. The germline gives CDR1 MNHEY, CDR2 SMNVEV (reference sequence). The CDR3 bases are TGTGCCAGCAGTTTGAACAGGGAATCCTACAATGAGCAGTTCTTC. Translation gives CASSLNRESYNEQFF.

This clone was counted only a few times. The chain carries TRBV19 and TRBJ2-3, with unresolved D. This CDR3 comprises 13 residues. V gave up 6 bases and J gave up 0 bases, with 7 bases separating them. Germline values: CDR1 LNHDA, CDR2 SQIVND (reference sequence). Written as DNA, the CDR3 is TGTGCCAGTAGCGAGACTAGCACAGATACGCAGTATTTT. It translates to CASSETSTDTQYF.

This clone occurred a few times. V gene TRBV19 combines with J gene TRBJ1-2, with D hard to call. Trimming removed 8 bases at V and 5 bases at J, with 9 bases between. Germline assignment: CDR1 LNHDA and CDR2 SQIVND (reference sequence). This CDR3 has 11 residues. CDR3 sequence: CASGLVYGYTF. CDR3 DNA sequence: TGTGCCAGTGGCTTGGTGTATGGCTACACCTTC.

The chain recombines TRBV2 with TRBJ2-7; D remains ambiguous. CDR3 length: 12 residues. The ends were cut back, 6 bases at V and 4 bases at J, with 10 bases in the middle. CDR1 SNHLY and CDR2 FYNNEI come from the germline V gene. The CDR3 nucleotides read TGTGCCAGCAGGTTATTGGAGTACGAGCAGTACTTC. This codes for CASRLLEYEQYF. Complete variable domain (other parts from reference TRBV2 and TRBJ2-7): EPEVTQTPSHQVTQMGQEVILRCVPISNHLYFYWYRQILGQKVEFLVSFYNNEISEKSEIFDDQFSVERPDGSNFTLKIRSTKLEDSAMYFCASRLLEYEQYFGPGTRLTVT.

In its sample, this clone was seen a few times. This rearrangement joins TRBV7-3 to TRBJ2-2; D perhaps matches TRBD2 (6 bases). Trimming cost V 5 bases and J 2 bases, with 12 bases left between them. The CDR3 contains 15 residues. Per the germline V gene, CDR1 is SGHTA and CDR2 is FQGTGA. Written as DNA, the CDR3 is TGTGCCAGCAGCGGCGGGAAGGCCAACACCGGGGAGCTGTTTTTT. It translates to CASSGGKANTGELFF. Together with reference TRBV7-3 and TRBJ2-2, the CDR3 gives the full variable domain: GAGVSQTPSNKVTEKGKYVELRCDPISGHTALYWYRQSLGQGPEFLIYFQGTGAADDSGLPNDRFFAVRPEGSVSTLKIQRTERGDSAVYLCASSGGKANTGELFFGEGSRLTVL.